This T cell receptor (beta chain) stems from a study of T cell responses to AZD1222 COVID-19 vaccine. Study outcomes and limitations: Clonal diversity was possibly underestimated; the donors were predominantly white British and more often female.

The CDR3 loop spans 15 amino acids. Per the germline V gene, CDR1 is LNHDA and CDR2 is SQIVND (reference sequence). With 0 bases removed from V and 4 bases from J, the gap between germline ends came to 13 bases. On this clone itself: Antigen: not known.

Profiling relied on immunoSEQ multiplex PCR, and the TCRdb table lists in-frame clones only, not all of them. The data hold about 130,000 clones, with around 90% observed a single time. The chain carries TRBV19 and TRBJ2-7, with D perhaps TRBD1 or TRBD2 (5 bases each). Sequencing was performed on peripheral blood, taken on day 0 of AZD1222 vaccination. The source of this sequence is an adult in good health. The CDR3 DNA reads TGTGCCAGTAGTATAGATCTGGGGACCGCGTACGAGCAGTACTTC. It is translated as CASSIDLGTAYEQYF.